The rows below give T cell receptor beta chains drawn from one sample of a study of blood T cell repertoires in COVID-19. The data were produced by immunoSEQ multiplex PCR, yet TCRdb's version contains in-frame clones alone and is incomplete. The sample consists of 60,000 or so clones, 76% of them appearing once. Sequences were obtained from peripheral blood. The origin of the receptors is a woman aged 45-59 years with active or convalescent COVID-19. Each CDR3 is given with its conserved first and last residue. Each record gives: V gene, D gene, J gene, clone size, CDR3 protein, CDR3 DNA. The D gene is left open where the match is weak. Clone size is given for some rows only: seen once, a few or many times, or a class if the clone is expanded.

>TRBV2|TRBD2|TRBJ2-6|NA
CASSEAGSGLAYSGANVLTF
TGTGCCAGCAGTGAGGCCGGCTCCGGACTAGCGTACTCTGGGGCCAACGTCCTGACTTTC
>TRBV18|TRBD2|TRBJ2-5|NA
CASSPPRAGVGETQYF
TGTGCCAGCTCCCCGCCAAGAGCGGGGGTTGGAGAGACCCAGTACTTC
>TRBV4-3|NA|TRBJ2-7|few
CASSQSSESSYEQYF
TGCGCCAGCAGCCAATCGAGCGAAAGCTCCTACGAGCAGTACTTC
>TRBV7-3|TRBD2|TRBJ2-1|NA
CASGVAGGNEQFF
TGTGCCAGCGGGGTAGCGGGAGGCAATGAGCAGTTCTTC
>TRBV7-2|TRBD1|TRBJ1-6|NA
CASSLQGAYSPLHF
TGTGCCAGCAGCTTACAGGGGGCTTATTCACCCCTCCACTTT
>TRBV19|TRBD1|TRBJ1-5|NA
CASSPWGTGKFIEPQHF
TGTGCCAGTAGTCCGTGGGGGACAGGGAAATTTATTGAGCCCCAGCATTTT
>TRBV5-1|NA|TRBJ2-5|NA
CASSDLGPWVETQYF
TGCGCCAGCAGCGACCTGGGGCCTTGGGTGGAGACCCAGTACTTC
>TRBV29-1|NA|TRBJ2-7|NA
CSVVRAGSGTEQYF
TGCAGCGTTGTCCGGGCGGGATCGGGCACCGAGCAGTACTTC
>TRBV7-2|TRBD1|TRBJ2-7|many
CASSSGGSYEQYF
TGTGCCAGCAGCTCAGGGGGCTCATACGAGCAGTACTTC
>TRBV27|TRBD2|TRBJ2-1|NA
CASSSWTSGRPGEQFF
TGTGCCAGCAGTTCTTGGACTAGCGGGAGGCCGGGGGAGCAGTTCTTC
>TRBV19|NA|TRBJ2-3|few
CASSPRAAGTDTQYF
TGTGCCAGTAGTCCCCGAGCTGCGGGCACAGATACGCAGTATTTT
>TRBV12-3/TRBV12-4|NA|TRBJ1-2|NA
CASSLGQAPTF
TGTGCCAGCAGTTTAGGGCAGGCGCCCACCTTC
>TRBV18|TRBD1|TRBJ1-3|NA
CASSRDSSGNTIYF
TGTGCCAGCTCACGGGACAGTTCTGGAAACACCATATATTTT
>TRBV7-9|NA|TRBJ1-1|NA
CASSPPGTEAFF
TGTGCCAGCAGTCCCCCCGGCACTGAAGCTTTCTTT
>TRBV9|TRBD1|TRBJ1-1|NA
CASSVGPGGMNTEAFF
TGTGCCAGCAGCGTAGGGCCAGGGGGCATGAACACTGAAGCTTTCTTT
>TRBV4-2|NA|TRBJ1-5|NA
CASSQAGTKSNQPQHF
TGTGCCAGCAGCCAAGCCGGGACTAAGAGCAATCAGCCCCAGCATTTT
>TRBV27|NA|TRBJ2-2|NA
CASSSGQHDTGELFF
TGTGCCAGCAGTTCAGGACAGCACGACACCGGGGAGCTGTTTTTT
>TRBV2|TRBD1|TRBJ1-2|NA
CASKFSGTGYGYTF
TGTGCCAGTAAATTTTCCGGGACAGGGTACGGCTACACCTTC
>TRBV24-1|NA|TRBJ2-7|NA
CATSGGVGEQYF
TGTGCCACCAGTGGAGGAGTCGGCGAGCAGTACTTC
>TRBV27|TRBD2|TRBJ2-7|NA
CASSPVAGRREQYF
TGTGCCAGCAGCCCTGTAGCGGGGAGACGGGAGCAGTACTTC
>TRBV19|NA|TRBJ1-1|medium-sized
CASSIPQLNTEAFF
TGTGCCAGTAGTATCCCACAGCTGAACACTGAAGCTTTCTTT
>TRBV11-2|NA|TRBJ1-5|NA
CASSPSHGVTEPQHF
TGTGCCAGCAGCCCCTCCCACGGAGTTACGGAGCCCCAGCATTTT
>TRBV4-1|TRBD1|TRBJ1-2|few
CASSPRGDYGYTF
TGCGCCAGCAGCCCCAGGGGGGACTATGGCTACACCTTC
>TRBV5-4|NA|TRBJ2-7|NA
CASSRVGDYEQYF
TGTGCCAGCAGCCGGGTGGGAGACTACGAGCAGTACTTC
>TRBV11-3|NA|TRBJ1-1|NA
CASSLGGRALNTEAFF
TGTGCCAGCAGCTTAGGGGGCAGAGCTTTGAACACTGAAGCTTTCTTT
>TRBV27|TRBD1|TRBJ2-4|few
CASSIHSQGAMENIQYF
TGTGCCAGCAGTATTCATTCCCAGGGGGCAATGGAAAACATTCAGTACTTC
>TRBV27|TRBD1|TRBJ1-6|NA
CASSLYGGGSNNSPLHF
TGTGCCAGCAGTTTATACGGAGGGGGCTCCAATAATTCACCCCTCCACTTT